These T cell receptor beta chains were read from a single sample in a study of T cell changes during pregnancy in multiple sclerosis. The table came from immunoSEQ multiplex PCR; TCRdb's copy has only in-frame clones and leaves some out. The table lists some 95,000 clones, 92% of them singletons. Sequenced here: peripheral blood, sampled in the first trimester of pregnancy. Source of these receptors: a female donor with multiple sclerosis, enrolled in a pregnancy study. Both conserved end residues are part of each CDR3.

j_call | v_call | cdr3_aa
TRBJ2-7 | TRBV5-4 | CASSLVASGIYEQYF
TRBJ2-3 | TRBV27 | CASSPGTGALSTDTQYF
TRBJ2-2 | TRBV6-1 | CASSQGGGPRTGELFF
TRBJ2-5 | TRBV5-1 | CASRLGQYQETQYF
TRBJ1-2 | TRBV6-5 | CASSYRARVGGYTF
TRBJ2-1 | TRBV27 | CASSLSEGLEQFF
TRBJ2-1 | TRBV6-5 | CASSYDRVGGNEQFF
TRBJ2-3 | TRBV28 | CASLAGAGRADTQYF
TRBJ1-2 | TRBV4-3 | CASSPGEGGQGGYTF
TRBJ2-7 | TRBV6-1 | CASSGQGSSYEQYF
TRBJ2-2 | TRBV9 | CASSSQSGGGHTGELFF
TRBJ1-3 | TRBV30 | CAWSVRGGAGNTIYF
TRBJ2-7 | TRBV7-9 | CASSLTGDEQYF
TRBJ1-2 | TRBV9 | CASSDRGRGYGYTF
TRBJ1-5 | TRBV27 | CASSLSGVNQPQHF
TRBJ2-4 | TRBV5-4 | CASSERDRAAKNIQYF
TRBJ2-3 | TRBV28 | CASSLGASGAAHSSTDTQYF
TRBJ1-4 | TRBV21-1 | CASSKDGPPRNEKLFF
TRBJ2-7 | TRBV19 | CASSLTAQGGLYEQYF